Reported below is one T cell receptor beta chain. The CDR3 has 13 residues. V was trimmed by 1 base and J by 3 bases, leaving 9 bases between them. Germline V CDR1 and CDR2: SQVTM, ANQGSEA. The data stem from a study of CD8+ T cells in alopecia areata. cDNA serving as the sequencing template came from extracted, reverse transcribed RNA. The repertoire was sequenced with immunoSEQ multiplex PCR; TCRdb's copy has only in-frame clones and lacks some. Of 150,000 to 200,000 clones listed, approximately 57% were seen once; the top ten hold 12% to 15%. Treatment described: oral pan-JAK inhibitor, 5-10 mg twice daily.

The sequence derives from a human donor with alopecia areata. The specimen comprised CD4+ T cells sorted from blood, sampled at week 24, from a patient treated with tofacitinib. The chain is built from TRBV29-1 and TRBJ2-5; D call uncertain. As DNA, the CDR3 is TGCAGCGTTGAAGTTCGGGTTAAAGAGACCCAGTACTTC. The encoded protein is CSVEVRVKETQYF. The full variable domain, its missing parts supplied by reference TRBV29-1 and TRBJ2-5, is SAVISQKPSRDICQRGTSLTIQCQVDSQVTMMFWYRQQPGQSLTLIATANQGSEATYESGFVIDKFPISRPNLTFSTLTVSNMSPEDSSIYLCSVEVRVKETQYFGPGTRLLVL.